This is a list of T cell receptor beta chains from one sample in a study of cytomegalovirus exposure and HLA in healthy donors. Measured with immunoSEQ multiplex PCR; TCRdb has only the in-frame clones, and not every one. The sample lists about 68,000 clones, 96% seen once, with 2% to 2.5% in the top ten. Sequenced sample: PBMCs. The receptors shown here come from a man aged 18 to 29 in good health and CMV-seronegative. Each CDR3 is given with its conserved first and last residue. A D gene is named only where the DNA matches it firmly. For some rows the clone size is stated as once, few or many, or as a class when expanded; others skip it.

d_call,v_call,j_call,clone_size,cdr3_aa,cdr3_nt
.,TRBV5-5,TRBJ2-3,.,CASSLGLEISDTQYF,TGTGCCAGCAGCTTGGGGTTGGAGATTTCAGATACGCAGTATTTT
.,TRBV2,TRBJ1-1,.,CASRSGVEAFF,TGTGCCAGCAGATCAGGGGTTGAAGCTTTCTTT
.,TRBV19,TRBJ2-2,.,CASSIGQNTGELFF,TGTGCCAGTAGTATAGGACAGAACACCGGGGAGCTGTTTTTT
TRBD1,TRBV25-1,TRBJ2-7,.,CASSPRGTSYEQYF,TGTGCCAGCAGCCCCAGGGGGACCTCCTACGAGCAGTACTTC
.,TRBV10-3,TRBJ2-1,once,CAISPMGADEQFF,TGTGCCATCAGCCCGATGGGGGCAGATGAGCAGTTCTTC
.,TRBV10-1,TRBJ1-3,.,CAGRGARGNTIYF,TGCGCCGGACGGGGGGCGCGTGGAAACACCATATATTTT
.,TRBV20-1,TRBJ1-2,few,CSAGDIYGYTF,TGCAGTGCTGGGGACATCTATGGCTACACCTTC
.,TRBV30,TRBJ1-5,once,CAWSVKLGTSPQHF,TGTGCCTGGAGTGTAAAACTGGGGACTTCGCCCCAGCATTTT
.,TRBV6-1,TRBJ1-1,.,CASSDQTTANTEAFF,TGTGCCAGCAGTGATCAGACGACAGCGAACACTGAAGCTTTCTTT
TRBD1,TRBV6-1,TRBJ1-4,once,CASSRDREEKLFF,TGTGCCAGCAGCCGGGACAGGGAGGAAAAACTGTTTTTT
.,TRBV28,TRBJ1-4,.,CASSPRGSGEKLFF,TGTGCCAGCAGTCCACGGGGGTCCGGTGAAAAACTGTTTTTT
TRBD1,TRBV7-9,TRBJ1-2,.,CACQRDRERRANYGYTF,TGTGCCTGTCAGAGAGACAGGGAACGACGAGCTAACTATGGCTACACCTTC
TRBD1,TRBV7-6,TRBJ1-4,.,CASSLNRGEKLFF,TGTGCCAGCAGCTTAAACAGGGGAGAAAAACTGTTTTTT